These 2 T cell receptor beta chains share one sample of origin, sequenced in a study of T cells in Graves' hyperthyroidism and ophthalmopathy. Amplification of TCR beta CDR3 regions was performed using RNA transcripts as template. The HTBI primer set drove a first-round RT-PCR of the TCR CDR3. TCRdb re-derived calls from the multiplex PCR reads in MiXCR, one entry per CDR3 protein. The sample shows about 500,000 distinct CDR3 sequences, 15% to 20% of them seen only once. The sample consisted of blood. The origin of the receptors is a woman in her twenties or thirties with Graves' ophthalmopathy.

About this clonotype itself: A single base separates this from a much larger clone, so it may be a read error. The gene calls are TRBV7-6 and TRBJ1-1; D gene ambiguous. In germline, CDR1 is SGHVS, CDR2 FNYEAQ. V dropped 1 base and J dropped 3 bases, with 6 bases sitting between them. The CDR3 runs to 13 residues. CDR3 residues: CASSLGPDTEAFF. As DNA, the CDR3 is TGTGCCAGCAGCTTAGGCCCCGACACTGAAGCTTTCTTT.

In this sample, this clonotype turned up a few times. The V gene is TRBV24-1, the J gene TRBJ2-2, with D tentatively TRBD1 (6 bases). The germline gives CDR1 KGHDR, CDR2 SFDVKD. The CDR3 totals 15 residues. V lost 4 bases and J 4 bases, leaving 12 bases between the germline ends. CDR3 amino acids: CATSEPHRATGELFF. The CDR3 nucleotides read TGTGCCACCAGTGAGCCTCACAGGGCCACCGGGGAGCTGTTTTTT.